The 32 T cell receptor beta chains in this list originate from one sample, sequenced in a study of Ad26.COV2.S vaccination and SARS-CoV-2 variants. Treatment given: around 19 received Ad26.COV2.S at low or high dose, single or two shots; about 5 received placebo; per-sample allocation not given. Day 63 after the first vaccine or placebo injection was the time point for sampling. Data came from immunoSEQ multiplex PCR; TCRdb stores just in-frame clones and leaves some out. The profile shows about 350,000 clones, approximately 86% of them singletons. The sequences come from peripheral blood, collected in a trial of Ad26.COV2.S vaccine versus placebo. These receptors were collected from a person aged 18-60 years who received the Ad26.COV2.S COVID-19 vaccine or a placebo.

The chain couples TRBV11-3 to TRBJ2-1; D unclear. Per the germline V gene, CDR1 is SGHNT and CDR2 is YENEEA. This CDR3 has 15 amino acids. V shed 5 bases and J shed 4 bases, with 15 bases lying between them. For the CDR3, the DNA is TGTGCCAGCAGCCTTTCACAGACCCCATACAATGAGCAGTTCTTC. It encodes CASSLSQTPYNEQFF.

This chain links TRBV3-1 (or the pseudogene TRBV3-2) with TRBJ2-2; D is uncertain. The V end was cut by 2 bases, the J end by 6 bases, with 10 bases between. The CDR3 spans 14 residues. Germline assignment: CDR1 LGHDT and CDR2 YNNKEL (reference sequence). The CDR3 DNA reads as TGTGCCAGCAGCCAATATCAAGAAGCCGGGGAGCTGTTTTTT. It is translated as CASSQYQEAGELFF.

As DNA, the CDR3 is TGTGCCAGCCCAAAAAAGGGGACTAGCGGGAGGTTACGCACAGATACGCAGTATTTT. As protein: CASPKKGTSGRLRTDTQYF. The rearrangement joins TRBV28 to TRBJ2-3, with TRBD2 matching 15 bases. Germline assignment: CDR1 MDHEN and CDR2 SYDVKM. V dropped 8 bases and J dropped 1; count of bases not matched to a gene: 13. There are 19 residues in the CDR3.

This sequence joins TRBV30 and TRBJ1-4; no reliable D call. Between the trimmed V and J ends, which lost 0 bases and 4 bases, there was a span of 9 bases. The CDR3 runs to 14 residues. Germline lookup yields CDR1 GTSNPN and CDR2 SVGIG (reference sequence). The CDR3 DNA follows: TGTGCCTGGAGTGTAGACGGCGATAATGAAAAACTGTTTTTT. Its translation: CAWSVDGDNEKLFF.

The J gene is TRBJ1-1, the V gene TRBV29-1, with a possible D match to TRBD1 (6 bases). Between the trimmed V and J ends, which lost 6 bases and 4 bases, there was a span of 12 bases. Germline CDR1 SQVTM, CDR2 ANQGSEA. The CDR3 has 12 residues. The CDR3 spells CSVERGATEAFF. In nucleotides, the CDR3 is TGCAGCGTGGAGAGGGGGGCCACTGAAGCTTTCTTT.

The chain carries TRBV2 and TRBJ1-1; tentatively, D is TRBD1 (6 bases). This CDR3 region has 14 residues. Trimming left V 0 bases short and J 11 bases short, with 16 bases between. Germline V gene sequence: CDR1 SNHLY, CDR2 FYNNEI. The CDR3 here is CASSEALQGLPAFF. The CDR3 region has the DNA TGTGCCAGCAGTGAAGCTCTACAGGGACTGCCTGCTTTCTTT. The full variable domain, rest sourced from reference TRBV2 and TRBJ1-1, is EPEVTQTPSHQVTQMGQEVILRCVPISNHLYFYWYRQILGQKVEFLVSFYNNEISEKSEIFDDQFSVERPDGSNFTLKIRSTKLEDSAMYFCASSEALQGLPAFFGQGTRLTVV.

In its sample, this clone was seen many times. This chain joins TRBV9 and TRBJ1-3; D is undetermined. Germline V gene sequence: CDR1 SGDLS, CDR2 YYNGEE. V lost 0 bases, J lost 0 bases, and 1 base lay in between. The CDR3 is 13 residues long. CDR3 protein: CASSVDSGNTIYF. The CDR3 DNA reads TGTGCCAGCAGCGTAGACTCTGGAAACACCATATATTTT.

The chain is built from TRBV3-1 (or the pseudogene TRBV3-2) and TRBJ1-2; D not resolved. The V end was cut by 5 bases, the J end by 8 bases, with 15 bases between. The germline V gene has CDR1 LGHDT and CDR2 YNNKEL (reference sequence). This CDR3 spans 13 amino acids. For the CDR3, the DNA is TGTGCCAGCAGCGATCAAGGGATGGGCGGCTACACCTTC. Translation gives CASSDQGMGGYTF.

V gene TRBV7-2 combines with J gene TRBJ2-3; 11 positions match TRBD2. From germline, CDR1 is SGHTA and CDR2 FQGNSA. J was trimmed by 1 base and V by 5 bases; bases with no gene match: 11. This CDR3 comprises 18 residues. CDR3 bases: TGTGCCAGCAGCCCCGTTAGCGGGGGGGCCGGGGGCACAGATACGCAGTATTTT. It codes for CASSPVSGGAGGTDTQYF. Together with reference TRBV7-2 and TRBJ2-3, the CDR3 gives the full variable domain: GAGVSQSPSNKVTEKGKDVELRCDPISGHTALYWYRQSLGQGLEFLIYFQGNSAPDKSGLPSDRFSAERTGGSVSTLTIQRTQQEDSAVYLCASSPVSGGAGGTDTQYFGPGTRLTVL.

The J gene is TRBJ2-7, the V gene TRBV20-1, with D maybe TRBD1 (7 bases). This CDR3 comprises 11 residues. V dropped 7 bases and J dropped 4 bases, with 11 bases sitting between them. Looked up from germline, CDR1 is DFQATT and CDR2 is SNEGSKA (reference sequence). For the CDR3, the DNA is TGCAGTGGGAGGGGGCCTTACGAGCAGTACTTC. Translation gives CSGRGPYEQYF.

The chain carries TRBV27 and TRBJ1-5, with D uncertain. V shed 2 bases and J shed 5 bases, with 10 bases lying between them. The CDR3 runs to 14 residues. Germline V gene sequence: CDR1 MNHEY, CDR2 SMNVEV (reference sequence). CDR3 residues: CASSLVPDYQPQHF. The CDR3 coding sequence is TGTGCCAGCAGTTTAGTTCCGGACTATCAGCCCCAGCATTTT.

This clone appeared a single time. The genes are TRBV24-1 and TRBJ1-2, with a tentative D call TRBD1 (5 bases). Germline V gene sequence: CDR1 KGHDR, CDR2 SFDVKD. Trimming removed 4 bases from V and 8 bases from J, with 16 bases in between. The CDR3 sequence is 14 residues long. Here the CDR3 DNA reads TGTGCCACCAGTGACCCGGGCCACGAGGGGGGCTACACCTTC. Protein product: CATSDPGHEGGYTF.

The chain joins TRBV7-9 to TRBJ2-5, with TRBD2 matching over 8 bases. Germline CDR1 is SEHNR and CDR2 is FQNEAQ (reference sequence). The J segment lost 5 bases and the V segment lost 8 bases, leaving 13 bases of the junction unmatched. This CDR3 contains 15 residues. DNA of the CDR3: TGTGCCAGCGAAACGGGAGGGCCCTCGTGGGAGACCCAGTACTTC. Protein: CASETGGPSWETQYF.

This chain uses TRBV7-8 with TRBJ1-1; 8 bases match TRBD1. The CDR3 is 13 amino acids. Germline values: CDR1 SGHVS, CDR2 FQNEAQ. V was pared by 5 bases and J by 8 bases, with 7 bases of the junction left unmatched. CDR3 DNA sequence: TGTGCCAGCAGCCTCAGCCGGGACAGGGAAGCTTTCTTT. It translates to CASSLSRDREAFF.

This chain connects TRBV7-9 to TRBJ1-2, with D unclear. The length of the CDR3 is 13 residues. The V end was cut by 5 bases, the J end by 6 bases, with 13 bases between. From germline, CDR1 is SEHNR and CDR2 FQNEAQ (reference sequence). CDR3 sequence: CASSRDLSHGYTF. The CDR3 nucleotides are TGTGCCAGCAGCCGTGACTTGTCGCATGGCTACACCTTC.

This chain uses TRBV6-5 with TRBJ2-7, with 10 bases fitting TRBD1. This CDR3 spans 15 amino acids. V dropped 6 bases and J dropped 4; count of bases not matched to a gene: 9. CDR1 is MNHEY and CDR2 is SVGAGI in the germline V gene. Written as DNA, the CDR3 is TGTGCCAGCAGGAGAGGGGGACAGGGGAAATACGAGCAGTACTTC. It specifies CASRRGGQGKYEQYF.

The chain has TRBV7-9 and TRBJ2-7; 11 bases match TRBD1. The CDR3 totals 16 residues. Germline V lookup: CDR1 SEHNR, CDR2 FQNEAQ (reference sequence). The V segment lost 5 bases and the J segment 3 bases; nucleotides outside the gene matches: 9. CDR3 in amino acids: CASSPWTGGPNYEQYF. The CDR3 DNA is TGTGCCAGCAGCCCGTGGACAGGGGGCCCCAACTACGAGCAGTACTTC.

The chain carries TRBV6-5 and TRBJ1-1; D remains unclear. Trimming left V 7 bases short and J 10 bases short, with 13 bases between. CDR3 length: 11 residues. Germline loops: CDR1 MNHEY, CDR2 SVGAGI. CDR3 amino acids: CASIKDQRAFF. The CDR3 coding sequence is TGTGCCAGCATCAAGGACCAACGAGCTTTCTTT.

V is TRBV2 and J is TRBJ2-5; the D gene is possibly TRBD2 (7 bases). The CDR3 consists of 14 residues. The germline gives CDR1 SNHLY, CDR2 FYNNEI. V gave up 5 bases and J gave up 4 bases, with 14 bases separating them. The CDR3 nucleotides read TGTGCCAGCAGTCGGGGGGCGATATCAGAGACCCAGTACTTC. Amino acids: CASSRGAISETQYF.

This clone came up once. This chain connects TRBV5-5 to TRBJ1-1; no firm D call. V lost 1 base and J lost 1, with 8 bases in between. CDR1 and CDR2 (germline): SGHKS, YYEKEE (reference sequence). The CDR3 covers 14 residues. CDR3 DNA sequence: TGTGCCAGCAGCTTGACAACGTCGAACACTGAAGCTTTCTTT. Protein product: CASSLTTSNTEAFF.

The chain couples TRBV28 to TRBJ1-1; D unresolved. Trimming cost V 5 bases and J 0 bases, with 7 bases left between them. The CDR3 covers 13 residues. The germline gives CDR1 MDHEN, CDR2 SYDVKM. CDR3 in amino acids: CASSLRMNTEAFF. The CDR3 coding sequence is TGTGCCAGCAGTCTTCGGATGAACACTGAAGCTTTCTTT. Full variable domain (missing parts from reference TRBV28 and TRBJ1-1): DVKVTQSSRYLVKRTGEKVFLECVQDMDHENMFWYRQDPGLGLRLIYFSYDVKMKEKGDIPEGYSVSREKKERFSLILESASTNQTSMYLCASSLRMNTEAFFGQGTRLTVV.

This clone was seen more than once but under ten times. Other DNA sequences in this specimen translate into the identical CDR3. The chain recombines TRBV18 with TRBJ2-3; 14 bases align to TRBD2. This CDR3 contains 16 residues. V trimming: 6 bases; J trimming: 1 base; junction bases outside the gene matches: 3. Germline loops: CDR1 KGHSH, CDR2 LQKENI. CDR3: CASSPGLAGGTDTQYF. The CDR3 DNA reads TGTGCCAGCTCCCCGGGACTAGCGGGAGGCACAGATACGCAGTATTTT.

The chain links TRBV18 to TRBJ2-1; no firm D call. The CDR3 consists of 13 residues. CDR1 KGHSH and CDR2 LQKENI come from the germline V gene. Trimming shortened V by 1 base and J by 8 bases, and 9 bases separated the two germline ends. CDR3 DNA: TGTGCCAGCTCACCACGAACAAGCCATGAGCAGTTCTTC. Translation: CASSPRTSHEQFF.

The CDR3 sequence: CASTIASGRSYEQYF. In DNA, the CDR3 is TGTGCCAGCACCATTGCTAGCGGGAGATCCTACGAGCAGTACTTC. The chain couples TRBV7-9 to TRBJ2-7; 10 bases are a match to TRBD2. The junction had 7 bases not matched to a gene; V was cut back by 7 bases and J by 1 base. Looked up from germline, CDR1 is SEHNR and CDR2 is FQNEAQ (reference sequence). The CDR3 is made up of 15 amino acids.

This clone came up once. The rearrangement links TRBV7-2 to TRBJ2-1; no clear D. Germline values: CDR1 SGHTA, CDR2 FQGNSA. CDR3 size: 14 residues. V lost 1 base to trimming and J lost 5 bases, with 9 bases between them. The CDR3 loop reads CASSLGTGNNEQFF. The CDR3 nucleotides are TGTGCCAGCAGCTTAGGGACGGGCAACAATGAGCAGTTCTTC.

This chain connects TRBV21-1 to TRBJ2-5. TRBV21-1 is a listed pseudogene. CDR3 length: 12 residues. Here the CDR3 reads CASSRFGETQYF. In DNA, the CDR3 is TGTGCCAGCAGCAGGTTTGGGGAGACCCAGTACTTC.

This sequence joins TRBV20-1 and TRBJ1-2; D call uncertain. V lost 3 bases to trimming and J lost 6 bases, with 11 bases between them. Germline V gene lookup returns CDR1 DFQATT and CDR2 SNEGSKA (reference sequence). The CDR3 is 12 residues long. The CDR3 bases are TGCAGTGCTAGTGGCAGTGGCGATGGCTACACCTTC. Its protein is CSASGSGDGYTF.

The chain has TRBV25-1 and TRBJ2-7, with D possibly being TRBD1 (6 bases). CDR1 is MGHDK and CDR2 is SYGVNS in the germline V gene. With 9 bases removed from V and 0 bases from J, the gap between germline ends came to 15 bases. This CDR3 has 14 amino acids. Here the CDR3 DNA reads TGTGCCAGGGATCACAGGGCACTCTCCTACGAGCAGTACTTC. This gives the protein CARDHRALSYEQYF.

J is TRBJ1-2 and V is TRBV28, with D maybe TRBD1 (5 bases). The CDR3 is 14 amino acids. Looked up from germline, CDR1 is MDHEN and CDR2 is SYDVKM. V was trimmed by 2 bases and J by 1 base, leaving 8 bases between them. The CDR3 protein is CASSLGGGNYGYTF. DNA of the CDR3: TGTGCCAGCAGTTTAGGGGGGGGTAACTATGGCTACACCTTC.

The J gene is TRBJ2-5, the V gene TRBV5-1; 9 positions match TRBD1. Germline CDR1 and CDR2: SGHRS and YFSETQ. The CDR3 contains 14 residues. V lost 0 bases, J lost 6 bases, and 3 bases stayed unmatched. Here the CDR3 DNA reads TGCGCCAGCAGCTTGGGACAGGGGGGGAAGACCCAGTACTTC. Translating gives CASSLGQGGKTQYF.

This chain connects TRBV19 to TRBJ1-3; 8 nucleotides agree with TRBD1. Germline V lookup: CDR1 LNHDA, CDR2 SQIVND (reference sequence). The CDR3 spans 15 residues. V shed 8 bases and J 0 bases; nucleotides not matched to a gene: 6. The CDR3 DNA reads as TGTGCCAGTCGGACAGGGCCTCCCTCTGGAAACACCATATATTTT. Translating it yields CASRTGPPSGNTIYF.

The CDR3 spells CASSRGGVFTDTQYF. The CDR3 region has the DNA TGTGCCAGTAGTAGGGGTGGGGTTTTCACAGATACGCAGTATTTT. The chain carries TRBV19 and TRBJ2-3, with D unresolved. CDR3 length equals 15 residues. Germline V gene lookup returns CDR1 LNHDA and CDR2 SQIVND (reference sequence). Trimming stripped 4 bases from V and 2 bases from J, with 13 bases between.